This TCR beta chain was found in a study of identical twins. Study findings and constraints: With abundant cord blood beta clonotypes, insertions were fewer; memory repertoires showed no such pattern. Within beta out-of-frame sequences, the excess sharing observed between twins was weaker.

Via MiXCR, TCRdb re-called the 5' RACE reads, giving one row per CDR3 protein. The sample yields a few hundred thousand distinct CDR3 sequences, 9% to 10% seen once. This clonotype was detected only a few times. Its antigen is as yet unknown. The data were also submitted as part of a second study, on yellow fever vaccine responses in identical twins.

The sample taken for sequencing was PBMCs. This receptor was identified in a woman in her late teens or twenties in good health.

The CDR3 protein is CASRTDSTDTQYF. The CDR3 coding sequence is TGTGCCAGCAGAACCGACAGCACAGATACGCAGTATTTT. This chain joins TRBV6-2 or TRBV6-3 and TRBJ2-3, with unresolved D. This CDR3 has 13 amino acids. Deletions cut 6 bases from V and 0 bases from J, with 7 bases between. Germline V CDR1 and CDR2: MNHEY, SVGEGT.